This entry lists 28 T cell receptor beta chains sequenced from one sample in a study of blood T cell repertoires in COVID-19. The protocol was immunoSEQ multiplex PCR, while the TCRdb copy is restricted to in-frame clones and leaves out a portion. The repertoire includes 350,000 to 500,000 clones, about 90% of them detected once, and roughly 0.87% sits in the top ten. What was sequenced was peripheral blood. These receptors all stem from a man younger than 30 with COVID-19, enrolled during active disease.

The chain is built from TRBV19 and TRBJ1-5; D call uncertain. The germline CDR1 and CDR2 sequences are LNHDA and SQIVND (reference sequence). The CDR3 loop spans 13 amino acids. V was shortened by 5 bases and J by 11 bases, with 16 bases between the two germline ends. The CDR3 region is CASSPQLISSQHF. As DNA, the CDR3 is TGTGCCAGTAGTCCACAGCTAATCTCGTCCCAGCATTTT.

The J gene is TRBJ1-4, the V gene TRBV7-9, with 9 bases fitting TRBD1. V shed 7 bases, J shed 8 bases, and the junction held 8 bases outside the gene matches. This CDR3 is built from 14 residues. From germline, CDR1 is SEHNR and CDR2 FQNEAQ (reference sequence). The CDR3, as DNA: TGTGCCAGCACCTACAGGGGGCAAGGGGAAAAACTGTTTTTT. This encodes CASTYRGQGEKLFF. The full variable domain, completed using reference TRBV7-9 and TRBJ1-4, is DTGVSQNPRHKITKRGQNVTFRCDPISEHNRLYWYRQTLGQGPEFLTYFQNEAQLEKSRLLSDRFSAERPKGSFSTLEIQRTEQGDSAMYLCASTYRGQGEKLFFGSGTQLSVL.

In the case of this clone: This specimen includes other DNA sequences encoding the same CDR3. V usage is TRBV7-9 and J usage is TRBJ2-1, with TRBD2 matching over 8 bases. This CDR3 has 15 residues. The ends lost 5 bases at V and 2 bases at J; junction bases unmatched: 5. From germline, CDR1 is SEHNR and CDR2 FQNEAQ (reference sequence). The CDR3 reads CASSLGTSAYNEQFF. The CDR3 region has the DNA TGTGCCAGCAGCCTTGGGACTAGTGCCTACAATGAGCAGTTCTTC.

V gene TRBV11-2 combines with J gene TRBJ1-2, with D possibly being TRBD1 (6 bases). The CDR3 loop spans 15 amino acids. Germline-derived CDR1 and CDR2 are SGHAT and FQNNGV. Trimming pared 5 bases from V and 5 bases from J, leaving 18 bases between. CDR3 loop: CASSPRGGGIYGYTF. CDR3 DNA: TGTGCCAGCAGCCCACGAGGGGGGGGGATATATGGCTACACCTTC.

This sequence joins TRBV5-1 and TRBJ2-1, with D perhaps matching TRBD1 (5 bases). The CDR3 contains 13 residues. The V end was cut by 4 bases, the J end by 9 bases, with 14 bases between. From germline, CDR1 is SGHRS and CDR2 YFSETQ. CDR3 sequence (DNA): TGCGCCAGCAGCCCCCGACAGACGGTTGAGCAGTTCTTC. It codes for CASSPRQTVEQFF. The full variable domain, completed using reference TRBV5-1 and TRBJ2-1, is KAGVTQTPRYLIKTRGQQVTLSCSPISGHRSVSWYQQTPGQGLQFLFEYFSETQRNKGNFPGRFSGRQFSNSRSEMNVSTLELGDSALYLCASSPRQTVEQFFGPGTRLTVL.

This rearrangement joins TRBV7-9 to TRBJ2-3; 8 nucleotides agree with TRBD1. The CDR3 covers 15 residues. Germline-derived CDR1 and CDR2 are SEHNR and FQNEAQ (reference sequence). The junction had 4 bases not matched to a gene; V was cut back by 3 bases and J by 2 bases. Here the CDR3 reads CASSFGQGATDTQYF. The CDR3 DNA is TGTGCCAGCAGCTTCGGGCAGGGGGCCACAGATACGCAGTATTTT.

The chain employs TRBV12-3 or TRBV12-4 and TRBJ1-2, with a tentative D call TRBD1 (6 bases). V lost 3 bases and J 6 bases, leaving 11 bases between the germline ends. This CDR3 spans 13 amino acids. The CDR3, as DNA: TGTGCCAGCAGTTTTGGGGCAGGGGATGGCTACACCTTC. Translated: CASSFGAGDGYTF.

This clone was recorded a few times. The J gene is TRBJ1-1, the V gene TRBV7-9; D call uncertain. The V end lost 3 bases, the J end lost 1 base, and 12 bases lay between the germline ends. The CDR3 is 15 amino acids. Per the germline V gene, CDR1 is SEHNR and CDR2 is FQNEAQ (reference sequence). The CDR3 loop reads CASSFSGIRNTEAFF. CDR3 DNA sequence: TGTGCCAGCAGCTTTTCAGGAATACGGAACACTGAAGCTTTCTTT.

The chain combines TRBV5-5 with TRBJ1-5; D remains ambiguous. V gave up 4 bases and J gave up 1 base, with 24 bases separating them. The germline gives CDR1 SGHKS, CDR2 YYEKEE (reference sequence). The CDR3 is 19 amino acids. Here the CDR3 DNA reads TGTGCCAGCAGCAGCGGCCGGTATTGGGGTTGGGAGAGCAATCAGCCCCAGCATTTT. Translated: CASSSGRYWGWESNQPQHF.

The chain employs TRBV30 and TRBJ2-7, with 9 bases lining up with TRBD1. The CDR3 contains 11 residues. Germline V gene data show CDR1 as GTSNPN and CDR2 as SVGIG (reference sequence). CDR3 in DNA: TGTGCACAAGGACAGGGGATGGCGCAGTACTTC. Protein: CAQGQGMAQYF.

This clone showed up just once. The rearrangement links TRBV4-2 to TRBJ2-7; TRBD2 matches 13 bases. CDR1 is LGHNA, CDR2 YNFKEQ, per germline. With V trimmed by 1 base and J by 3 bases, 3 bases remained unmatched. The CDR3 totals 16 residues. This CDR3 reads CASSQGTSGGGYEQYF. CDR3 nucleotide sequence: TGTGCCAGCAGCCAAGGGACTAGCGGGGGAGGCTACGAGCAGTACTTC.

The chain has TRBV5-4 and TRBJ1-1; D gene uncertain. CDR3 length: 12 residues. The V gene's germline CDR1 is SGHNT and CDR2 YYREEE (reference sequence). V lost 1 base to trimming and J lost 11 bases, with 12 bases between them. Here the CDR3 reads CASSLPRSRAFF. The CDR3 nucleotides read TGTGCCAGCAGCTTGCCACGGAGTCGGGCTTTCTTT.

V and J are TRBV19 and TRBJ1-2; 9 bases agree with TRBD1. The CDR3 loop spans 15 amino acids. V was clipped by 4 bases and J by 5 bases; unmatched bases: 8. The germline V gene encodes CDR1 LNHDA and CDR2 SQIVND (reference sequence). The CDR3 sequence: CASSTSGQGPYGYTF. Written as DNA, the CDR3 is TGTGCCAGTAGTACTTCGGGACAGGGACCATATGGCTACACCTTC.

The chain recombines TRBV7-9 with TRBJ1-3; D gene ambiguous. The CDR3 covers 13 residues. CDR1 and CDR2 from the germline V gene are SEHNR and FQNEAQ (reference sequence). V shed 10 bases and J shed 0 bases, with 10 bases lying between them. CDR3 amino acids: CATTGSSGNTIYF. In DNA form, the CDR3 reads TGTGCCACTACGGGGAGCTCTGGAAACACCATATATTTT.

The chain combines TRBV19 with TRBJ1-1, with no clear D. Per germline, CDR1 LNHDA and CDR2 SQIVND (reference sequence). The length of the CDR3 is 15 residues. Trimming cost V 8 bases and J 1 base, with 17 bases left between them. The CDR3 protein is CASLPQTRWNTEAFF. CDR3 nucleotides: TGTGCCAGTCTACCCCAAACCAGGTGGAACACTGAAGCTTTCTTT.

The rearrangement joins TRBV5-1 to TRBJ2-7; TRBD2 agrees at 14 bases. CDR1 and CDR2 from the germline V gene are SGHRS and YFSETQ. The CDR3 spans 19 residues. The trim removed 5 bases at V and 1 base at J, leaving 14 bases unmatched. The CDR3 spells CASSHPGLAGAGGSYEQYF. The CDR3 coding sequence is TGCGCCAGCAGTCATCCGGGACTAGCGGGAGCAGGGGGATCCTACGAGCAGTACTTC.

The chain combines TRBV5-4 with TRBJ2-1; the D is unclear. This CDR3 has 12 residues. V was clipped by 4 bases and J by 7 bases, with 9 bases between them. Germline CDR1 SGHNT, CDR2 YYREEE (reference sequence). The CDR3 DNA reads TGTGCCAGCAGCCCAACGGGTAATGAGCAGTTCTTC. It specifies CASSPTGNEQFF.

The gene calls are TRBV1 and TRBJ2-5; TRBD2 is taken as the D call from the table, unchecked against the DNA. TRBV1 is classified as a pseudogene. This CDR3 is 16 amino acids long. The CDR3 is CTSSIRGKRELETQYF. The CDR3 DNA reads TGCACCAGCAGCATAAGGGGGAAGCGGGAGCTGGAGACCCAGTACTTC.

The chain uses TRBV10-3 and TRBJ2-3, with D hard to call. The CDR3 sequence is 16 residues long. Germline loops: CDR1 ENHRY, CDR2 SYGVKD. V was shortened by 3 bases and J by 2 bases, with 15 bases between the two germline ends. The CDR3 protein is CAISDVEASHTDTQYF. In nucleotides, the CDR3 is TGTGCCATCAGTGATGTCGAGGCTTCCCACACAGATACGCAGTATTTT.

The rearrangement joins TRBV3-1 (or the pseudogene TRBV3-2) to TRBJ2-7; 10 bases align to TRBD1. J lost 3 bases, V lost 0 bases, and 8 bases had no gene match. Germline V gives CDR1 LGHDT, CDR2 YNNKEL (reference sequence). The CDR3 has 17 residues. Here the CDR3 DNA reads TGTGCCAGCAGCCAAGAGGGAAATTGGGACAGGGGCTACGAGCAGTACTTC. This encodes CASSQEGNWDRGYEQYF.

The V call is TRBV6-5, the J call TRBJ2-1, with 7 bases lining up with TRBD1. The CDR3 is 15 amino acids. The germline CDR1 and CDR2 sequences are MNHEY and SVGAGI. V lost 6 bases, J lost 4 bases, and 9 bases stayed unmatched. CDR3: CASRVRDSAYNEQFF. CDR3 coding DNA: TGTGCCAGCAGGGTCCGGGACAGCGCTTACAATGAGCAGTTCTTC.

V is TRBV3-1 (or the pseudogene TRBV3-2) and J is TRBJ2-3; 9 bases are a match to TRBD2. From germline, CDR1 is LGHDT and CDR2 YNNKEL (reference sequence). With V trimmed by 4 bases and J by 4 bases, 12 bases remained unmatched. CDR3 size: 17 residues. The CDR3 region has the DNA TGTGCCAGCAGCCCCCGGGGAGCGGGGGGCGACGCAGATACGCAGTATTTT. Translated: CASSPRGAGGDADTQYF.

The gene calls are TRBV5-1 and TRBJ2-5, with D perhaps matching TRBD1 (6 bases). Germline CDR1 SGHRS, CDR2 YFSETQ. The CDR3 contains 16 residues. The V gene lost 4 bases and the J gene lost 2 bases, with 18 bases spanning the gap. DNA of the CDR3: TGCGCCAGCAGCAAAGGGACACCCGCATCACAAGAGACCCAGTACTTC. Encoded protein: CASSKGTPASQETQYF. The full variable domain, completed using reference TRBV5-1 and TRBJ2-5, is KAGVTQTPRYLIKTRGQQVTLSCSPISGHRSVSWYQQTPGQGLQFLFEYFSETQRNKGNFPGRFSGRQFSNSRSEMNVSTLELGDSALYLCASSKGTPASQETQYFGPGTRLLVL.

V gene TRBV5-4 combines with J gene TRBJ2-7, with TRBD2 matching 10 bases. The CDR3 extends over 16 amino acids. Per the germline V gene, CDR1 is SGHNT and CDR2 is YYREEE (reference sequence). The trim removed 1 base at V and 2 bases at J, leaving 6 bases unmatched. The CDR3 nucleotides are TGTGCCAGCAGCTTGACCTTAGCGGGAGGAACCTACGAGCAGTACTTC. Translated, it gives CASSLTLAGGTYEQYF.

This clone was picked up a small number of times. V is TRBV20-1 and J is TRBJ1-2; 10 positions match TRBD1. CDR3 length equals 13 residues. CDR1 and CDR2 (germline): DFQATT, SNEGSKA (reference sequence). V lost 3 bases and J lost 6; bases outside the gene matches: 4. The CDR3 DNA reads as TGCAGTGCTAGTCGACAGGGGGCGAATGGCTACACCTTC. It encodes CSASRQGANGYTF.

The chain combines TRBV19 with TRBJ2-1; 10 bases agree with TRBD2. In germline, CDR1 is LNHDA, CDR2 SQIVND (reference sequence). V gave up 0 bases and J gave up 8 bases; unmatched junction bases: 4. There are 15 residues in the CDR3. CDR3 DNA: TGTGCCAGTAGTATAGATCACCTAGCGGGGGATGAGCAGTTCTTC. Translated, it gives CASSIDHLAGDEQFF.

This chain connects TRBV7-2 to TRBJ2-3; TRBD1 agrees at 10 bases. V was pared by 5 bases and J by 3 bases, with 5 bases of the junction left unmatched. The CDR3 runs 15 residues. CDR1 is SGHTA, CDR2 FQGNSA, per germline. CDR3 residues: CASSTRTGGTDTQYF. The DNA of the CDR3 is TGTGCCAGCAGCACACGGACAGGGGGGACAGATACGCAGTATTTT.

This clone was counted only a few times. V is TRBV7-9 and J is TRBJ1-5; D might be TRBD1 (5 bases). Germline-derived CDR1 and CDR2 are SEHNR and FQNEAQ (reference sequence). Trimming cost V 5 bases and J 3 bases, with 11 bases left between them. The CDR3 is 14 amino acids. The DNA of the CDR3 is TGTGCCAGCAGCCCAGGGTTTCTCAATCAGCCCCAGCATTTT. This codes for CASSPGFLNQPQHF.